The 10 T cell receptor beta chains listed next were all sequenced from one sample in a study of CD8 T cells in Susac syndrome. A quantity of about 0.5 to 1 ug RNA underwent reverse transcription using random hexamers. TCRdb re-derived calls from the immunoSEQ multiplex PCR reads in MiXCR, one entry per CDR3 protein. The sample shows 170,000 or so distinct CDR3 sequences, approximately 95% of them seen only once. Sequences were obtained from CD4+ T cells from PBMCs. Receptors were obtained from a human donor with Susac syndrome.

The rearrangement joins TRBV4-3 to TRBJ2-6; TRBD1 is a possible D gene (6 bases). Trimming stripped 5 bases from V and 3 bases from J, with 17 bases between. The germline CDR1 and CDR2 sequences are LGHNA and YSLEER. The CDR3 has 17 amino acids. CDR3 nucleotides: TGCGCCAGCAGCTTCCAAAACCAGGGGTATGGGGCCAACGTCCTGACTTTC. It yields the protein CASSFQNQGYGANVLTF.

V and J are TRBV4-3 and TRBJ2-3; D not resolved. CDR1 is LGHNA and CDR2 is YSLEER in the germline V gene. The length of the CDR3 is 14 residues. Trimming took 4 bases from V and 3 from J, leaving 11 bases between them. The CDR3 protein is CASSPTARTDTQYF. The CDR3, as DNA: TGCGCCAGCAGCCCTACGGCCAGGACAGATACGCAGTATTTT.

This clonotype was recorded only once. This chain joins TRBV6-5 and TRBJ1-5; D is possibly TRBD1 (5 bases). Trimming cost V 0 bases and J 0 bases, with 6 bases left between them. Germline assignment: CDR1 MNHEY and CDR2 SVGAGI. This CDR3 region has 15 residues. CDR3 nucleotide sequence: TGTGCCAGCAGTTACTCAGGGGCTAGCAATCAGCCCCAGCATTTT. The encoded protein is CASSYSGASNQPQHF.

Here the CDR3 DNA reads TGTGCCAGCACCAGGACTAACACTGAAGCTTTCTTT. The encoded protein is CASTRTNTEAFF. The chain recombines TRBV28 with TRBJ1-1; D not certain. The germline V gene encodes CDR1 MDHEN and CDR2 SYDVKM. V was shortened by 7 bases and J by 2 bases, with 8 bases between the two germline ends. The CDR3 totals 12 residues.

The chain is built from TRBV7-8 and TRBJ2-5; D call uncertain. Germline V gene data show CDR1 as SGHVS and CDR2 as FQNEAQ. The CDR3 runs to 14 residues. Between the trimmed V and J ends, which lost 2 bases and 3 bases, there was a span of 10 bases. The CDR3 nucleotides read TGTGCCAGCAGCTTACGGCAGCAAAAAGAGACCCAGTACTTC. This encodes CASSLRQQKETQYF.

The chain recombines TRBV29-1 with TRBJ2-1; 10 bases agree with TRBD2. The junction had 4 bases not matched to a gene; V was cut back by 0 bases and J by 8 bases. This CDR3 region has 14 residues. CDR1 is SQVTM and CDR2 is ANQGSEA in the germline V gene. Here the CDR3 reads CSVEELAGSYEQFF. Here the CDR3 DNA reads TGCAGCGTTGAAGAACTAGCGGGAAGTTATGAGCAGTTCTTC.

The CDR3 DNA sequence: TGCAGCGTGGAGAAGGGGGTCGGGAACACTGAAGCTTTCTTT. This encodes CSVEKGVGNTEAFF. The chain is built from TRBV29-1 and TRBJ1-1; perhaps TRBD1 as D (6 bases). Trimming removed 6 bases from V and 1 base from J, with 15 bases in between. The germline gives CDR1 SQVTM, CDR2 ANQGSEA. The CDR3 runs 14 residues.

The gene calls are TRBV12-3 or TRBV12-4 and TRBJ1-2; possible D gene TRBD1, 5 bases. Deletions cut 2 bases from V and 4 bases from J, with 14 bases between. The CDR3 has 15 residues. CDR3 nucleotide sequence: TGTGCCAGCAGTTTATCGCGGCAGGGCGGCTATGGCTACACCTTC. This encodes CASSLSRQGGYGYTF.

The V and J genes are TRBV27 and TRBJ2-1, with 9 bases fitting TRBD2. This CDR3 comprises 15 residues. Trimming removed 4 bases from V and 10 bases from J; junction bases left unmatched: 11. Per germline, CDR1 MNHEY and CDR2 SMNVEV (reference sequence). CDR3 in amino acids: CASSSWAGGTGEQFF. In nucleotides, the CDR3 is TGTGCCAGCAGTTCCTGGGCGGGAGGGACGGGCGAGCAGTTCTTC.

In DNA, the CDR3 is TGCAGTGCTAGAGAAGTCGGGGGGGAGAAGGTAGTTGAGCAGTTCTTC. Translation: CSAREVGGEKVVEQFF. The rearrangement uses TRBV20-1 and TRBJ2-1, with TRBD2 matching 8 bases. Germline V CDR1 and CDR2: DFQATT, SNEGSKA (reference sequence). After removal of 0 bases from V and 9 bases from J, the junction contained 13 bases not matched to a gene. The CDR3 is made up of 16 amino acids.